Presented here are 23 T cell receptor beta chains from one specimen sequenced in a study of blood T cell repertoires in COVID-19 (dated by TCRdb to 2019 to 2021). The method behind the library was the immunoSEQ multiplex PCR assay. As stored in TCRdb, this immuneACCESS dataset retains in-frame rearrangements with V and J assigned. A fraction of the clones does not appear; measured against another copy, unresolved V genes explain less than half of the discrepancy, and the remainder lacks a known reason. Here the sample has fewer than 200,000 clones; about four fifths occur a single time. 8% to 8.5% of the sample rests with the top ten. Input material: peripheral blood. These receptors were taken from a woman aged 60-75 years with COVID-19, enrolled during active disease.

The CDR3 DNA is TGTGCCAGCAGTTCCCTAATGGCGGCCACAGATACGCAGTATTTT. Protein sequence: CASSSLMAATDTQYF. The J gene is TRBJ2-3, the V gene TRBV28, with unresolved D. The CDR3 extends over 15 amino acids. CDR1 is MDHEN and CDR2 is SYDVKM in the germline V gene. V lost 4 bases and J 2 bases, leaving 13 bases between the germline ends.

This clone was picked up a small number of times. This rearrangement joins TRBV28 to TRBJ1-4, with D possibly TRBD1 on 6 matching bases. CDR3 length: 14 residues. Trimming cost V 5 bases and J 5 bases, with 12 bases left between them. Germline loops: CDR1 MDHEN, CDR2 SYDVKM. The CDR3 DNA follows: TGTGCCAGCAGTATGACAGGCCGGAATGAAAAACTGTTTTTT. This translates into CASSMTGRNEKLFF.

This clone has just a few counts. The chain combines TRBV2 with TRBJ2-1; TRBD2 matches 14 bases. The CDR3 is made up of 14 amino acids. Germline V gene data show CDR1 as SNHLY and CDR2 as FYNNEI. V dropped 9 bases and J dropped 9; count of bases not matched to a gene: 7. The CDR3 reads CASKTSGGAVEQFF. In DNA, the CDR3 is TGTGCCAGTAAGACTAGCGGGGGGGCGGTTGAGCAGTTCTTC.

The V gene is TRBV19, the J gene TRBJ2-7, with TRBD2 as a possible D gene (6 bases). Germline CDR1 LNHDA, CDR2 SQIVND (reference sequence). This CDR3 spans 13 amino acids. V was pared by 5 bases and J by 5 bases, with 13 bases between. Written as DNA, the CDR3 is TGTGCCAGTAGTGGGGGACTTCACAACGAGCAGTACTTC. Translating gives CASSGGLHNEQYF.

The DNA of the CDR3 is TGTGCCACCTCCCGAGACGCAGGGAACACTGAAGCTTTCTTT. Translated, it gives CATSRDAGNTEAFF. J is TRBJ1-1 and V is TRBV9; no firm D call. This CDR3 spans 14 amino acids. From germline, CDR1 is SGDLS and CDR2 YYNGEE. V gave up 9 bases and J gave up 1 base, with 16 bases separating them.

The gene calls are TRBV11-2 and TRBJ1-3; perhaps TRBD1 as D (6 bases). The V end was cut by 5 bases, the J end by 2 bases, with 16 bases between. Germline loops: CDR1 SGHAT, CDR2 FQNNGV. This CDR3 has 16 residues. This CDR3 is CASSPSDRPPGNTIYF. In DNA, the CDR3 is TGTGCCAGCAGCCCCTCAGACAGGCCTCCTGGAAACACCATATATTTT.

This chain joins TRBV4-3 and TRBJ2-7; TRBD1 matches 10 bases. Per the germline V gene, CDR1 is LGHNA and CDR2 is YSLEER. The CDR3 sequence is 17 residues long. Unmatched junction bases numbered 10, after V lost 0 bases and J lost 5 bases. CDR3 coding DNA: TGCGCCAGCAGCCAAGATTGGTCAGGCGACAGGGGGCACGAGCAGTACTTC. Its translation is CASSQDWSGDRGHEQYF.

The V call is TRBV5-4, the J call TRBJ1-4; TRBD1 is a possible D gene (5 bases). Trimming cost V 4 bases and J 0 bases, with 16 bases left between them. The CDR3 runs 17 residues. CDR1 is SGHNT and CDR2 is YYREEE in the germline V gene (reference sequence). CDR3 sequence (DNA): TGTGCCAGCAGCGCTACCAGGGCGTTAGCAACTAATGAAAAACTGTTTTTT. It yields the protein CASSATRALATNEKLFF.

This CDR3 reads CASSYSSTVGELFF. CDR3 sequence (DNA): TGTGCCAGCAGTTACTCGAGTACGGTCGGGGAGCTGTTTTTT. This chain links TRBV6-6 with TRBJ2-2, with D hard to call. Per the germline V gene, CDR1 is MNHNY and CDR2 is SVGAGI (reference sequence). There are 14 residues in the CDR3. V was shortened by 0 bases and J by 7 bases, with 9 bases between the two germline ends.

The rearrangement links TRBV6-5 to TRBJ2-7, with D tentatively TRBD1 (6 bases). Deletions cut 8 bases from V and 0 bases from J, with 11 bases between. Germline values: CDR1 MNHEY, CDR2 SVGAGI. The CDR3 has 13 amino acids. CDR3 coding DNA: TGTGCCAGCGGGACAAAGAGCTCCTACGAGCAGTACGTC. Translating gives CASGTKSSYEQYV.

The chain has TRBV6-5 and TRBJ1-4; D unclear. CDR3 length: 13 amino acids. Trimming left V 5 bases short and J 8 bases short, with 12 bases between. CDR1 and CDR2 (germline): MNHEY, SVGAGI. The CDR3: CASSPRGWEKLFF. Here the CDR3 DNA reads TGTGCCAGCAGTCCTCGCGGTTGGGAAAAACTGTTTTTT.

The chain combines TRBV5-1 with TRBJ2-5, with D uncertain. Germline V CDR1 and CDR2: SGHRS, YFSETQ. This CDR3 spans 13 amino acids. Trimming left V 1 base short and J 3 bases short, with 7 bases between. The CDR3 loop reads CASSLFSEETQYF. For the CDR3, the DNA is TGCGCCAGCAGCTTGTTTAGTGAAGAGACCCAGTACTTC. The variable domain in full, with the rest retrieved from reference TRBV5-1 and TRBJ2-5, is KAGVTQTPRYLIKTRGQQVTLSCSPISGHRSVSWYQQTPGQGLQFLFEYFSETQRNKGNFPGRFSGRQFSNSRSEMNVSTLELGDSALYLCASSLFSEETQYFGPGTRLLVL.

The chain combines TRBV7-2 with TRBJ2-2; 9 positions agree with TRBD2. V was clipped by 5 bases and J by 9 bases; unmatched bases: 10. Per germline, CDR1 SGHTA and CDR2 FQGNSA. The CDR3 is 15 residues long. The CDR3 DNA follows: TGTGCCAGCAGCACTTATTTTAGCGGGAGCAGGGAGCTGTTTTTT. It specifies CASSTYFSGSRELFF.

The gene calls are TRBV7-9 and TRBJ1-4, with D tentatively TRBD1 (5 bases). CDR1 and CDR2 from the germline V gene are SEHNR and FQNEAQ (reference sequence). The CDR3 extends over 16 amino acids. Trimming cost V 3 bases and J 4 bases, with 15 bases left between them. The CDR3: CASSFAGGRINEKLFF. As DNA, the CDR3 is TGTGCCAGCAGCTTTGCGGGGGGACGGATTAATGAAAAACTGTTTTTT.

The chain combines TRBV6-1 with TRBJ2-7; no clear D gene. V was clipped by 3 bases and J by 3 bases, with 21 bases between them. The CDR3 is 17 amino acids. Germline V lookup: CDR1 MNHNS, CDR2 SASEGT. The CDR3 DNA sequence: TGTGCCAGCAGTGATACGTTCACCCTCTCAAGAGACTACGAGCAGTACGTC. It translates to CASSDTFTLSRDYEQYV.

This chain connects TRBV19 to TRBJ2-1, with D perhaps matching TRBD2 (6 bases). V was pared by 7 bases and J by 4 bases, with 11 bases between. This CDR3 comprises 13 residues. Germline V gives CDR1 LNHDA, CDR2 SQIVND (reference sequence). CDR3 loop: CASTREAYNEQFF. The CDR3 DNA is TGTGCCAGTACGAGGGAGGCTTACAATGAGCAGTTCTTC.

The CDR3 coding sequence is TGTGCCAGCAGTTACCCGACAAAGTCAGATACGCAGTATTTT. This gives the protein CASSYPTKSDTQYF. The chain has TRBV6-5 and TRBJ2-3; D is ambiguous. Trimming took off 2 bases at V and 4 bases at J, with 10 bases between the two ends. Germline loops: CDR1 MNHEY, CDR2 SVGAGI. The CDR3 runs to 14 residues.

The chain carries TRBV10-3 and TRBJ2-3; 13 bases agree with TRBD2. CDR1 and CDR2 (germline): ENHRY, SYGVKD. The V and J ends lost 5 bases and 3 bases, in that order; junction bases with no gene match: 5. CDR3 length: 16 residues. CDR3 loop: CAISRGLAGRTDTQYF. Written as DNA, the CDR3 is TGTGCCATCAGTAGGGGACTAGCGGGACGAACAGATACGCAGTATTTT.

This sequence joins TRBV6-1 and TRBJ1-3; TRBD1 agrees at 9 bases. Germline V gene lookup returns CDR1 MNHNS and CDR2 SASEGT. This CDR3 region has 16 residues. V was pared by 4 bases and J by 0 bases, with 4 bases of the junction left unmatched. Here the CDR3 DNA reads TGTGCCAGCAGTGGACAGGGGGGTCACTCTGGAAACACCATATATTTT. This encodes CASSGQGGHSGNTIYF.

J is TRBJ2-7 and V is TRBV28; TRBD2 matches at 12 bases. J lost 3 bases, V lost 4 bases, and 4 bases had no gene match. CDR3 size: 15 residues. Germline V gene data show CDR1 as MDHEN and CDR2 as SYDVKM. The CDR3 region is CASSSLTSGSYEQYF. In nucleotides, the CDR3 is TGTGCCAGCAGTTCGCTGACTAGCGGGAGCTACGAGCAGTACTTC.

The CDR3 loop reads CASSHPRISYNEQFF. For the CDR3, the DNA is TGTGCCAGCAGCCATCCTAGGATCTCCTACAATGAGCAGTTCTTC. The chain employs TRBV6-5 and TRBJ2-1; D unclear. The germline gives CDR1 MNHEY, CDR2 SVGAGI. The CDR3 consists of 15 residues. Trimming stripped 6 bases from V and 0 bases from J, with 12 bases between.

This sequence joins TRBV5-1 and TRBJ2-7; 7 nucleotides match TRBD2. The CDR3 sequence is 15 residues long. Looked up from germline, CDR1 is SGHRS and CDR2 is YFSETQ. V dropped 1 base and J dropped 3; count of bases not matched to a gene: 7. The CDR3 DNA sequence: TGCGCCAGCAGCTTGTCTAGCGGTCCTTTCTACGAGCAGTACTTC. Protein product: CASSLSSGPFYEQYF.

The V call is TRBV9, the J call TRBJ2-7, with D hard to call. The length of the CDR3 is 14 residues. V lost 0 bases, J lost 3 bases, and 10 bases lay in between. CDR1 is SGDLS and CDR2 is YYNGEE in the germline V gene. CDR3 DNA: TGTGCCAGCAGCGTAGAGAGCCAAAGCTACGAGCAGTACTTC. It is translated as CASSVESQSYEQYF.